The next 9 T cell receptor beta chains were all read from a single sample in a study of blood T cells in healthy people across ages. Then a second PCR, running roughly 6 to 11 cycles, was carried out with a sample-barcoded 5' primer and a J-beta primer mix. TCRdb redid the calling of the 5' RACE reads with MiXCR, one entry per CDR3 protein. The table has approximately 940,000 distinct CDR3 sequences, 45% to 50% seen once. The sequenced sample was blood. The receptors were gathered from a young man in good health.

The V gene is TRBV7-2, the J gene TRBJ1-1, with TRBD1 matching over 9 bases. The CDR3 contains 15 residues. CDR1 and CDR2 (germline): SGHTA, FQGNSA. V lost 4 bases, J lost 5 bases, and 8 bases stayed unmatched. The CDR3: CASSYYRGRGTEAFF. The CDR3 nucleotides are TGTGCCAGCAGCTACTACAGGGGGCGCGGAACTGAAGCTTTCTTT.

This clonotype has at least ten counts. This chain links TRBV27 with TRBJ1-2, with 7 bases fitting TRBD1. Unmatched junction bases numbered 3, after V lost 5 bases and J lost 6 bases. This CDR3 has 12 amino acids. Germline CDR1 is MNHEY and CDR2 is SMNVEV (reference sequence). CDR3 DNA: TGTGCCAGCAGTACACAGGGGAATGGCTACACCTTC. It encodes CASSTQGNGYTF.

This clonotype was seen just once. This could be a read error, since a much larger clone is one nucleotide away. The chain uses TRBV6-5 and TRBJ2-1; D possibly corresponds to TRBD2 (5 bases). The CDR3 has 12 amino acids. Looked up from germline, CDR1 is MNHEY and CDR2 is SVGAGI. V dropped 2 bases and J dropped 7 bases, with 6 bases sitting between them. In DNA form, the CDR3 reads TGTGCCAGCAGTTACGAGGGAAATGAGCAGTTCTTC. Its protein product is CASSYEGNEQFF.

This clonotype appeared many times. One end of the junction is discordant with germline, which a read error may explain. The rearrangement links TRBV5-1 to TRBJ2-1; no firm D call. CDR3 size: 12 residues. Germline V gene data show CDR1 as SGHRS and CDR2 as YFSETQ. Here the CDR3 reads CASSLEGNEQFF. In DNA form, the CDR3 reads TGTGCCAGCAGCTTAGAAGGCAATGAGCAGTTCTTC.

As for this clonotype: At one boundary the junction diverges from the germline segment, which might be a read error. The chain joins TRBV4-1 to TRBJ2-3; 10 bases are a match to TRBD2. The germline V gene encodes CDR1 MGHRA and CDR2 YSYEKL. The CDR3 runs 15 residues. The CDR3 nucleotides read TGCGCCAGCAGCCACCCTAGCGGGGGTTGGGATACGCGGTATTTT. The encoded protein is CASSHPSGGWDTRYF.

As concerns this clonotype: This may be a read error: a much more frequent sequence differs by one nucleotide. The chain employs TRBV6-4 and TRBJ2-7, with 11 positions matching TRBD2. The CDR3 is 15 amino acids. Trimming removed 0 bases from V and 7 bases from J; junction bases left unmatched: 5. CDR1 is MRHNA, CDR2 SNTAGT, per germline. In nucleotides, the CDR3 is TGTGCCAGCAGTGACTCTAGCGGGGGGGCCGATGAGCAGTACTTC. Protein product: CASSDSSGGADEQYF.

As for this clonotype: This may be a read error, as it is one base from a much larger clone. The V and J genes are TRBV2 and TRBJ2-2; 14 bases agree with TRBD2. The V segment lost 5 bases and the J segment 4 bases; nucleotides outside the gene matches: 6. This CDR3 is 17 amino acids long. Germline V lookup: CDR1 SNHLY, CDR2 FYNNEI. CDR3 sequence (DNA): TGTGCCAGCAGTATGGGACTAGCGGGGGACCGCACCGGGGAGCTGTTTTTT. It is translated as CASSMGLAGDRTGELFF.

This chain uses TRBV7-8 with TRBJ2-4, with TRBD2 matching 8 bases. The J call may be incorrect, as the DNA end agrees better with TRBJ2-7. The CDR3 sequence is 14 residues long. Germline lookup yields CDR1 SGHVS and CDR2 FQNEAQ. The CDR3 here is CASTGGGANYEQYF. The CDR3 DNA sequence: TGTGCCAGCACCGGGGGGGGCGCCAACTACGAGCAGTACTTC.

The chain uses TRBV6-2 or TRBV6-3 and TRBJ2-3, with TRBD1 as a possible D gene (5 bases). CDR1 is MNHEY and CDR2 is SVGEGT in the germline V gene. Trimming stripped 6 bases from V and 3 bases from J, with 16 bases between. This CDR3 comprises 15 residues. The CDR3 bases are TGTGCCAGCAGCCCACGACAGATAATTACAGATACGCAGTATTTT. Translation gives CASSPRQIITDTQYF.